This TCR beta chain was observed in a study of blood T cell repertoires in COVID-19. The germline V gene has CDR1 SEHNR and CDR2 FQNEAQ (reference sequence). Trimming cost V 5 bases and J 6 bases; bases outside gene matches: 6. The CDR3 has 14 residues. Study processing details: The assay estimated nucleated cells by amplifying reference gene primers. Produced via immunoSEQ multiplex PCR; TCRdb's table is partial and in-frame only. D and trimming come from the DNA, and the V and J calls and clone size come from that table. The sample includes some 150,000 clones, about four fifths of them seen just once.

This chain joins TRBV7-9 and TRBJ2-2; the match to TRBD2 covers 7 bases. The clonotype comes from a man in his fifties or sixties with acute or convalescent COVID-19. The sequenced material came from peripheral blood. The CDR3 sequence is CASSPTGRAGELFF. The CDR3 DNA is TGTGCCAGCAGCCCGACTGGGAGGGCCGGGGAGCTGTTTTTT.